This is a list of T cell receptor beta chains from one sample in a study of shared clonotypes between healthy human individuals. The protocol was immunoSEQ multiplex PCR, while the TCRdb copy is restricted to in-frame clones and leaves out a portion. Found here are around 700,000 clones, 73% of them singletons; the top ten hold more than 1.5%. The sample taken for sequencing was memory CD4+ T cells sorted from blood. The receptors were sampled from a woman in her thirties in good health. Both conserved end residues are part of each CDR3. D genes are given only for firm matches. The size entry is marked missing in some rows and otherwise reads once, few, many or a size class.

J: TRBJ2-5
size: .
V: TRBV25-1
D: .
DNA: TGTGCCAGCAGTGAAAACAGGGTAGGGGAGACCCAGTACTTC
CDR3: CASSENRVGETQYF

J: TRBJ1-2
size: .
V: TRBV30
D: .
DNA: TGTGCCTGGCTACCAACGCCTCAACCCGCTGATGGCTACACCTTC
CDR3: CAWLPTPQPADGYTF

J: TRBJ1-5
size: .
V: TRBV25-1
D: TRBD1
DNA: TGTGCCAGCAGTGCATCAACAGGGGGCAATCAGCCCCAGCATTTT
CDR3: CASSASTGGNQPQHF

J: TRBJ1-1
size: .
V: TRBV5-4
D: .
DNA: TGTGCCAGCAGGCGGGGGACGCAGAACACTGAAGCTTTCTTT
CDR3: CASRRGTQNTEAFF

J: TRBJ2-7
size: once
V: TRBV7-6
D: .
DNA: TGTGCCAGCAGCTTATATCGTGGAAACGAGCAGTACTTC
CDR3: CASSLYRGNEQYF

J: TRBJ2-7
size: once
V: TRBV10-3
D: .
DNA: TGTGCCATCAGTGAGTCGGTTGAAAGCTCCTACGAGCAGTACTTC
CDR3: CAISESVESSYEQYF

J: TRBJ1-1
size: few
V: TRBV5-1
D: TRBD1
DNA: TGCGCCAGCAGTATGGGGACAGGAGGCACTGAAGCTTTCTTT
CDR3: CASSMGTGGTEAFF

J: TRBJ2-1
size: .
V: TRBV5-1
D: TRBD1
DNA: TGCGCCAGCAGCTTCGACAGGGGTTCCTACAATGAGCAGTTCTTC
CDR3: CASSFDRGSYNEQFF

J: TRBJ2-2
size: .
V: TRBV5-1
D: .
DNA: TGCGCCAGCAGCTCGAGCGTTACCGGGGAGCTGTTTTTT
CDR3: CASSSSVTGELFF

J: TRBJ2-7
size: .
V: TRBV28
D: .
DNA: TGTGCCAGCCGCGGACAGCGCTCCTACTCCTACGAGCAGTACTTC
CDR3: CASRGQRSYSYEQYF

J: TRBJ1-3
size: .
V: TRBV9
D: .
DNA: TGTGCCAGCAGCGCCGGACACCCACGAGCTGGAAACACCATATATTTT
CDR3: CASSAGHPRAGNTIYF

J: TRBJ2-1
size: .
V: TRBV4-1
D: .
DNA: TGCGCCAGCAGCCAAGGTCTCCGGACTGGGGTATACAATGAGCAGTTCTTC
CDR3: CASSQGLRTGVYNEQFF

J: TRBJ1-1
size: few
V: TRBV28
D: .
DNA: TGTGCCAGTCAATCTCATACAGCTACGAACACTGAAGCTTTCTTT
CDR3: CASQSHTATNTEAFF

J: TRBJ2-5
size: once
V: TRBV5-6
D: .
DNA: TGTGCCAGCAGCTTGAAGAGGACCAGGGATCTTCAAGAGACCCAGTACTTC
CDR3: CASSLKRTRDLQETQYF

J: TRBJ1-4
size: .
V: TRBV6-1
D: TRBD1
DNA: TGTGCCAGCAGTGAAATTTCGATGGGGACAGGGTTTGAAAAACTGTTTTTT
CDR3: CASSEISMGTGFEKLFF

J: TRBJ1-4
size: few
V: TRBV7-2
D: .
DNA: TGTGCCAGCAGCTTTGGCACCATTGAAAAACTGTTTTTT
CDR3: CASSFGTIEKLFF

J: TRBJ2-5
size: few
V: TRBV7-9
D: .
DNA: TGTGCCAGCAGCTTACTGGGGGTTAAGCCGACCGAGGAGACCCAGTACTTC
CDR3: CASSLLGVKPTEETQYF

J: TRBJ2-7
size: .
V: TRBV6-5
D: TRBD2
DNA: TGTGCCAGCATCCCGACGCTAGCGGGTTCCTACGAGCAGTACTTC
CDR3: CASIPTLAGSYEQYF

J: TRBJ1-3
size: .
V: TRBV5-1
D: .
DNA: TGCGCCAGCAGCTTGGGGCCGACAACCTCTGGAAACACCATATATTTT
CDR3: CASSLGPTTSGNTIYF

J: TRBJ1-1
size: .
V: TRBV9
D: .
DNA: TGTGCCAGCAGCAATAACAGGGTCCTGAACACTGAAGCTTTCTTT
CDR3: CASSNNRVLNTEAFF

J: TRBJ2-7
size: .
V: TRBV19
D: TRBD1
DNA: TGTGCCAGTACAGGTCGGGACAGGGGATACGAGCAGTACTTC
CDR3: CASTGRDRGYEQYF

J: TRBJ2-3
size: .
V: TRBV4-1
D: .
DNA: TGCGCCAGCAGCCAAGATCGGGGAGCGGAAGCGAACACAGATACGCAGTATTTT
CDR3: CASSQDRGAEANTDTQYF

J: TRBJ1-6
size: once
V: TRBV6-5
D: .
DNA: TGTGCCAGCAGTATCGTGGGGGCGGCTAATTCACCCCTCCACTTT
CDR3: CASSIVGAANSPLHF

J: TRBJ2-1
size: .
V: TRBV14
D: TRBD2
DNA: TGTGCCAGCAGCGTCTCGGGGGGAAATGAGCAGTTCTTC
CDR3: CASSVSGGNEQFF

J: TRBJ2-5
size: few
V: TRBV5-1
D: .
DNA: TGCGCCAGCAAACAAGAGACCCAGTACTTC
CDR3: CASKQETQYF

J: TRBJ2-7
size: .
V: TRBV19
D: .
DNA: TGTGCCAGTAGTATTTCGTCCGACAGGCGTATAGTGGCAGACTACGAGCAGTACTTC
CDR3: CASSISSDRRIVADYEQYF

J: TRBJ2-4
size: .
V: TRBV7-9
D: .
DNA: TGTGCCAGCAGCTATACAGGGGAGGGGTGGAACATTCAGTACTTC
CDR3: CASSYTGEGWNIQYF

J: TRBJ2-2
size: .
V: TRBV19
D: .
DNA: TGTGCCAGTAACCCAGGAGGGGGTTTATTAAGCACCGGGGAGCTGTTTTTT
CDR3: CASNPGGGLLSTGELFF

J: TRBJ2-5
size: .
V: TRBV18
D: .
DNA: TGTGCCAGCTCACCACCTGGGGAGACCCAGTACTTC
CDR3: CASSPPGETQYF

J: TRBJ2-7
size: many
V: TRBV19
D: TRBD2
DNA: TGTGCCAGTAGTGTGGGACTAGCGGCTCCCTACGAGCAGTACTTC
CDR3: CASSVGLAAPYEQYF

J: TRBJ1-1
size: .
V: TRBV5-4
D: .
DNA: TGTGCCAGCAGCTTTCCAGGGGCGACTGAAGCTTTCTTT
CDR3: CASSFPGATEAFF

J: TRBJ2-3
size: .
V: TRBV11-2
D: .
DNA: TGTGCCAGCAGCCGATTAGGGAGTAGCACAGATACGCAGTATTTT
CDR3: CASSRLGSSTDTQYF

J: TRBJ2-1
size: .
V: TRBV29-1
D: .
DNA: TGCAGCGTTGGGAGTGGGGAGGACAATGAGCAGTTCTTC
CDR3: CSVGSGEDNEQFF

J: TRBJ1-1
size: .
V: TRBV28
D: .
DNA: TGTGCCAGCAGTTTGCGCGCTGAAGCTTTCTTT
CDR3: CASSLRAEAFF

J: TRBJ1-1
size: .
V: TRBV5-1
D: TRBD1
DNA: TGCGCCAGCAGCTTGGGTGGGACAGGGATATCTGAAGCTTTCTTT
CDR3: CASSLGGTGISEAFF

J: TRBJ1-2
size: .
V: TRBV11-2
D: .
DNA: TGTGCCAGCAGCTTCCTCGGGTATGGCTACACCTTC
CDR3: CASSFLGYGYTF

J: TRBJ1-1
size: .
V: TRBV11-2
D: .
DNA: TGTGCCAGCAGATCGATTCGACAGAGGACTGAAGCTTTCTTT
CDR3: CASRSIRQRTEAFF

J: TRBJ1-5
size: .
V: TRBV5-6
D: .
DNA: TGTGCCTGCAGCTTTAGAGCCCAGCCCCAGCATTTT
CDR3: CACSFRAQPQHF

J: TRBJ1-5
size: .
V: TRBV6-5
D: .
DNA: TGTGCCAGCAGCCCAGGGAGGGGTTACAATCAGCCCCAGCATTTT
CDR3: CASSPGRGYNQPQHF